This is a list of T cell receptor beta chains from one sample in a study of cytomegalovirus exposure and HLA in healthy donors. Sequenced by immunoSEQ multiplex PCR; TCRdb stores in-frame clones only, minus some. Counted here are some 220,000 clones, 77% occurring once; the ten biggest clones make up 2.5% to 3%. The sequenced sample consisted of PBMCs. The receptors come from a woman aged 55-69 years in good health and CMV-seropositive. Both conserved end residues are part of each CDR3. A D gene is named only where the DNA matches it firmly. Expanded clones are given a class, and other clones once, few, many or no size at all.

v_call	d_call	j_call	clone_size	cdr3_aa	cdr3_nt
TRBV6-6	NA	TRBJ1-6	NA	CASTRTALPYNSPLHF	TGTGCCAGCACCCGGACAGCCCTCCCCTATAATTCACCCCTCCACTTT
TRBV2	NA	TRBJ1-4	NA	CASSARANEKLFF	TGTGCCAGCAGTGCCAGGGCTAATGAAAAACTGTTTTTT
TRBV19	TRBD1	TRBJ2-7	NA	CASSLGGQAYEQYF	TGTGCCAGTAGCCTCGGTGGACAGGCTTACGAGCAGTACTTC
TRBV30	TRBD1	TRBJ2-3	NA	CAWSVADRGSTDTQYF	TGTGCCTGGAGTGTCGCGGACAGGGGGAGTACAGATACGCAGTATTTT
TRBV6-5	NA	TRBJ1-3	NA	CASSRAGGNTIYF	TGTGCCAGCAGCAGGGCTGGAGGAAACACCATATATTTT
TRBV18	NA	TRBJ1-1	NA	CASSPAPGGSTEAFF	TGTGCCAGCTCACCAGCTCCGGGGGGGAGCACTGAAGCTTTCTTT
TRBV6-4	TRBD1	TRBJ1-1	NA	CASRLTGGNTEAFF	TGTGCCAGCAGGCTTACAGGGGGGAACACTGAAGCTTTCTTT
TRBV10-2	TRBD1	TRBJ1-2	NA	CASSESNRQGNYGYTF	TGCGCCAGCAGTGAGTCGAACCGACAGGGAAACTATGGCTACACCTTC
TRBV6-4	TRBD1	TRBJ1-1	NA	CASRGTGPTEAFF	TGTGCCAGCAGGGGGACAGGGCCCACTGAAGCCTTCTTT
TRBV7-9	TRBD1	TRBJ1-2	NA	CSSSFGTGEGYGYTF	TGTTCCAGCAGCTTCGGGACAGGCGAGGGCTATGGCTACACCTTC
TRBV6-5	NA	TRBJ2-7	few	CASGSGSSYEQYF	TGTGCCAGCGGATCGGGATCATCCTACGAGCAGTACTTC
TRBV6-5	TRBD1	TRBJ1-5	NA	CASRKKGQGIQPQHF	TGTGCCAGCAGGAAAAAGGGACAGGGGATTCAGCCCCAGCATTTT
TRBV5-5	NA	TRBJ1-2	NA	CASSFRSYGYTF	TGTGCCAGCAGCTTTCGGAGTTATGGCTACACCTTC
TRBV9	NA	TRBJ1-2	NA	CASGPRARGYTF	TGTGCCAGCGGACCCAGGGCTCGGGGCTACACCTTC
TRBV29-1	TRBD1	TRBJ2-7	once	CSVTGTGWDEQYF	TGCAGCGTCACCGGGACAGGGTGGGACGAGCAGTACTTC
TRBV5-6	NA	TRBJ1-1	NA	CASSFRGVDTEAFF	TGTGCCAGCAGCTTTCGGGGAGTCGACACTGAAGCTTTCTTT
TRBV30	TRBD1	TRBJ1-2	NA	CAWSGGQGVSGYTF	TGTGCCTGGAGTGGGGGACAGGGGGTTAGTGGCTACACCTTC
TRBV6-5	TRBD2	TRBJ2-1	NA	CASRPGLAGYNEQFF	TGTGCCAGCAGACCGGGACTAGCGGGCTACAATGAGCAGTTCTTC
TRBV6-1	NA	TRBJ2-1	NA	CASSSGTWTYNEQFF	TGTGCCAGCAGTAGTGGGACTTGGACCTACAATGAGCAGTTCTTC
TRBV10-2	NA	TRBJ1-1	NA	CASRSGGTEAFF	TGCGCCAGCAGAAGTGGGGGGACTGAAGCTTTCTTT
TRBV7-2	TRBD1	TRBJ2-1	NA	CASSLARQGREQFF	TGTGCCAGCAGCTTAGCCAGACAGGGCAGGGAGCAGTTCTTC
TRBV2	NA	TRBJ1-2	NA	CASRNRAGYTF	TGTGCCAGCAGAAACAGGGCTGGCTACACCTTC
TRBV2	TRBD2	TRBJ2-5	few	CASDRLANSGETQYF	TGTGCCAGCGACCGACTAGCCAACTCGGGAGAGACCCAGTACTTC
TRBV14	NA	TRBJ2-7	NA	CASSQTGGRSYEQYF	TGTGCCAGCAGCCAGACGGGGGGCAGGTCCTACGAGCAGTACTTC
TRBV18	TRBD1	TRBJ2-7	NA	CASSRPGQAYEQYF	TGTGCCAGCTCACGACCGGGACAGGCCTACGAGCAGTACTTC
TRBV7-6	TRBD2	TRBJ2-7	NA	CASSLVSGVSGRSYEQYF	TGTGCCAGCAGCTTAGTGAGTGGTGTTAGCGGGAGGTCCTACGAGCAGTACTTC
TRBV5-1	TRBD1	TRBJ2-7	few	CASSWGFGDRAYEQYF	TGCGCCAGCAGCTGGGGTTTCGGGGACAGGGCCTACGAGCAGTACTTC
TRBV7-9	TRBD1	TRBJ1-4	NA	CASSQDRDNEKLFF	TGTGCCAGCAGCCAAGACAGGGATAATGAAAAACTGTTTTTT
TRBV27	TRBD1	TRBJ1-2	NA	CASRPQGGYGYTF	TGTGCCAGCAGACCACAGGGGGGGTATGGCTACACCTTC
TRBV5-6	TRBD2	TRBJ2-1	NA	CASSLLAGARTLYNEQFF	TGTGCCAGCAGCTTACTAGCGGGGGCCCGAACCCTCTACAATGAGCAGTTCTTC
TRBV18	NA	TRBJ1-5	NA	CASSPPGGAQDQPQHF	TGTGCCAGCTCACCACCGGGGGGGGCTCAAGATCAGCCCCAGCATTTT
TRBV28	TRBD1	TRBJ1-4	NA	CASSNRGTNEKLFF	TGTGCCAGCAGCAACAGGGGAACTAATGAAAAACTGTTTTTT
TRBV30	NA	TRBJ2-7	NA	CAWSVNLHQGWRYF	TGTGCCTGGAGTGTTAATCTACATCAGGGATGGCGGTACTTC
TRBV7-9	TRBD1	TRBJ1-1	NA	CASSSGTGDLRAFF	TGTGCCAGCAGCTCTGGGACAGGGGACCTGAGGGCTTTCTTT
TRBV2	NA	TRBJ1-4	NA	CASSQDSTNEKLFF	TGTGCCAGCAGTCAGGATTCAACTAATGAAAAACTGTTTTTT
TRBV6-5	NA	TRBJ2-7	few	CASRARGSYEQYF	TGTGCCAGCAGGGCTCGGGGCTCCTACGAGCAGTACTTC
TRBV5-5	NA	TRBJ1-4	once	CASSSSGRNEKLFF	TGTGCCAGCAGCTCCTCGGGGAGGAATGAAAAACTGTTTTTT
TRBV6-1	NA	TRBJ1-6	once	CASSLLTAGSPLHF	TGTGCCAGCAGTTTACTCACCGCGGGTTCACCCCTCCACTTT
TRBV11-2	TRBD1	TRBJ2-7	NA	CASSSDRGLSYEQYF	TGTGCCAGCAGCTCGGACAGGGGGCTCTCCTACGAGCAGTACTTC
TRBV19	NA	TRBJ2-5	NA	CASSPDSQETQYF	TGTGCCAGTAGCCCCGACAGTCAAGAGACCCAGTACTTC
TRBV6-5	TRBD1	TRBJ1-4	few	CASSSIQGYNEKLFF	TGTGCCAGCAGTTCGATACAGGGGTACAATGAAAAACTGTTTTTT
TRBV19	NA	TRBJ1-5	NA	CASSISSNQPQHF	TGTGCCAGTAGTATTAGTAGCAATCAGCCCCAGCATTTT
TRBV15	TRBD2	TRBJ2-7	NA	CATSRESGGSFYEQYF	TGTGCCACCAGCAGAGAAAGCGGGGGGTCCTTTTACGAGCAGTACTTC
TRBV6-1	NA	TRBJ1-2	NA	CASSGQERGYTF	TGTGCCAGCAGTGGGCAAGAACGTGGCTACACCTTC
TRBV10-3	TRBD2	TRBJ2-5	NA	CAISEARTSGDQETQYF	TGTGCCATCAGTGAGGCACGGACTAGCGGAGACCAAGAGACCCAGTACTTC
TRBV30	NA	TRBJ1-3	few	CAWGTGSGNTIYF	TGTGCCTGGGGTACAGGGTCTGGAAACACCATATATTTT
TRBV6-5	TRBD2	TRBJ2-7	NA	CASSYGGLAGDYEQYF	TGTGCCAGCAGTTACGGGGGACTAGCGGGGGACTACGAGCAGTACTTC
TRBV5-4	NA	TRBJ1-4	once	CASSLYFNEKLFF	TGTGCCAGCAGCTTGTACTTTAATGAAAAACTGTTTTTT
TRBV5-6	NA	TRBJ2-5	NA	CASSFTGSRETQYF	TGTGCCAGCAGCTTTACGGGGTCCCGAGAGACCCAGTACTTC
TRBV19	TRBD1	TRBJ1-2	NA	CASTPGQIYGYTF	TGTGCCAGTACCCCGGGACAGATCTATGGCTACACCTTC
TRBV5-5	NA	TRBJ2-5	NA	CASRLGHVETQYF	TGTGCCAGCAGACTGGGACACGTGGAGACCCAGTACTTC
TRBV7-2	NA	TRBJ1-5	NA	CASSLRLDSYQPQHF	TGTGCCAGCAGCTTACGACTAGACAGTTATCAGCCCCAGCATTTT
TRBV11-3	TRBD1	TRBJ2-7	NA	CASSLPPGTEAYEQYF	TGTGCCAGCAGCTTACCTCCCGGGACAGAAGCTTACGAGCAGTACTTC